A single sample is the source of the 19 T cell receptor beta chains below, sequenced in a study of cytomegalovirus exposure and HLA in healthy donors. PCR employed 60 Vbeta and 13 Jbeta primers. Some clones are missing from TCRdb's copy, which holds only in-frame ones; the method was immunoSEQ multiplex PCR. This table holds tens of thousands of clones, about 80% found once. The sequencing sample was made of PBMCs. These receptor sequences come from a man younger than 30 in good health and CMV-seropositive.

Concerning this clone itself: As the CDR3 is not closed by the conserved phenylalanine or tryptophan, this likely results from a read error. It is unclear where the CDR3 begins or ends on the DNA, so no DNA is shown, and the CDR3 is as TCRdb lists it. The CDR3 region is CASSSFEVD. This chain connects TRBV5-8 to TRBJ2-4; the tabulated D call, TRBD2, remains unverified against the DNA. Both ends counted, the CDR3 spans 9 residues. CDR1 SGHTS and CDR2 YDEGEE come from the germline V gene.

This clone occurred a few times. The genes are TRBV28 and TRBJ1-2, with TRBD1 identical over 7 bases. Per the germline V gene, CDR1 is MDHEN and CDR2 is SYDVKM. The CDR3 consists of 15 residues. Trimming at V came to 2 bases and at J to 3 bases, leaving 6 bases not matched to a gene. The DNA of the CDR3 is TGTGCCAGCAGTTTAGCCGACAGGGCGCACTATGGCTACACCTTC. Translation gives CASSLADRAHYGYTF.

CDR3 DNA sequence: TGCGCCAGCAGTGACAGGGGCTCCGATGGGACTGAAGCTTTCTTT. It yields the protein CASSDRGSDGTEAFF. The chain is built from TRBV10-2 and TRBJ1-1, with D tentatively TRBD1 (6 bases). This CDR3 is built from 15 residues. Trimming removed 3 bases from V and 5 bases from J, with 16 bases in between. Germline V gene sequence: CDR1 WSHSY, CDR2 SAAADI.

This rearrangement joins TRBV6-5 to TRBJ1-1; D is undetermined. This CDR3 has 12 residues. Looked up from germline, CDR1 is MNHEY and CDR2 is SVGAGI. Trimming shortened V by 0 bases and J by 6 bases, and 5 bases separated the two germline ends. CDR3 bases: TGTGCCAGCAGTTACTCTTCGGCTGAAGCTTTCTTT. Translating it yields CASSYSSAEAFF.

The CDR3 region has the DNA TGTGCCTGGAGTGGGGTACAAGCAGGTCAGCCCCAGCATTTT. Translation: CAWSGVQAGQPQHF. The rearrangement uses TRBV30 and TRBJ1-5; D remains unclear. Between the trimmed V and J ends, which lost 1 base and 6 bases, there was a span of 13 bases. The CDR3 spans 14 residues. CDR1 is GTSNPN and CDR2 is SVGIG in the germline V gene (reference sequence).

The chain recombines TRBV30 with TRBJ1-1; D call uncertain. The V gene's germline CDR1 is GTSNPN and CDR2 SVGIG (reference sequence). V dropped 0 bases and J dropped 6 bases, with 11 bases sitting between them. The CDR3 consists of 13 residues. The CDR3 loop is CAWSVLGSAEAFF. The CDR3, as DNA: TGTGCCTGGAGTGTACTAGGGTCTGCTGAAGCTTTCTTT.

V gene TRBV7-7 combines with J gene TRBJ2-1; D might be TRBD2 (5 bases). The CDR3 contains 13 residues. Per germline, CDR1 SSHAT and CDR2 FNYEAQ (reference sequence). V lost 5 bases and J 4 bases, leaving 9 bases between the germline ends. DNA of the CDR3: TGTGCCAGCAGCGAGGGCCTATACAATGAGCAGTTCTTC. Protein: CASSEGLYNEQFF. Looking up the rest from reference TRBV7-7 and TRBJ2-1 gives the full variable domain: GAGVSQSPRYKVTKRGQDVTLRCDPISSHATLYWYQQALGQGPEFLTYFNYEAQPDKSGLPSDRFSAERPEGSISTLTIQRTEQRDSAMYRCASSEGLYNEQFFGPGTRLTVL.

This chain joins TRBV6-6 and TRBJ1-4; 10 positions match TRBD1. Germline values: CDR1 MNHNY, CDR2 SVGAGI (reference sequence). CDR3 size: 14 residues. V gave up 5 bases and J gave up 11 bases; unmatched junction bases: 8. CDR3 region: CASSRQGAMEKLFF. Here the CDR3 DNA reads TGTGCCAGCAGTCGACAGGGGGCGATGGAGAAACTGTTTTTT.

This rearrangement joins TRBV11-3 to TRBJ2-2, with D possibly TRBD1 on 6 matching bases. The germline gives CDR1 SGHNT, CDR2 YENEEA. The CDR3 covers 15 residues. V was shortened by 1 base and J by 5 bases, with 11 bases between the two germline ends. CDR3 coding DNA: TGTGCCAGCAGCTTAGTGGGGGCTGAAACCGGGGAGCTGTTTTTT. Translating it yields CASSLVGAETGELFF.

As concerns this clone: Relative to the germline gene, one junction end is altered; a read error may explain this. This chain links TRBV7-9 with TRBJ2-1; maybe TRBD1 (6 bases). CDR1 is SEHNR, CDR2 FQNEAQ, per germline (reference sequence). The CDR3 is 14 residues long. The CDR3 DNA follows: TGTTCCAGCAGCTTCACCAGGGGTGGGGATGAGCAGTTCTTC. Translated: CSSSFTRGGDEQFF.

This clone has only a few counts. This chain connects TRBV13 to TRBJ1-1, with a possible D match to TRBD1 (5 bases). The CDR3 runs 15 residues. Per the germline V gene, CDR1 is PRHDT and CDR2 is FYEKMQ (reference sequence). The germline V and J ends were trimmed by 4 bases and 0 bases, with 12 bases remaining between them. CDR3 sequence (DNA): TGTGCCAGCAGCTACTCGGACATAATGAACACTGAAGCTTTCTTT. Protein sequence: CASSYSDIMNTEAFF.

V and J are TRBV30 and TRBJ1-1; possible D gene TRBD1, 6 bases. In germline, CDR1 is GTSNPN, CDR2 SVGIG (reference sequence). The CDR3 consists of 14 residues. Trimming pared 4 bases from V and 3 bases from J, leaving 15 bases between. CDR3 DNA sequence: TGTGCCTGGATTCACAGGGTGGGGGACACTGAAGCTTTCTTT. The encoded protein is CAWIHRVGDTEAFF.

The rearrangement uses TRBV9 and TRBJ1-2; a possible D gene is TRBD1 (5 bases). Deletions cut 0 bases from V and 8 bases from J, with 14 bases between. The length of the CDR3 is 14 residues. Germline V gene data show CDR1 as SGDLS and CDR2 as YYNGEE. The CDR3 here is CASSVEVQGKGYTF. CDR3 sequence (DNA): TGTGCCAGCAGCGTAGAAGTCCAGGGTAAGGGCTACACCTTC.

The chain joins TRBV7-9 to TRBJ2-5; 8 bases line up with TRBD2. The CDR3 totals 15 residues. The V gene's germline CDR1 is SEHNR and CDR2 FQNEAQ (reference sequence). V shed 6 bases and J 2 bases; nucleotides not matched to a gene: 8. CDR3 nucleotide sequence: TGTGCCAGCAGTCGGGACGGGGGGGTTCAAGAGACCCAGTACTTC. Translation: CASSRDGGVQETQYF. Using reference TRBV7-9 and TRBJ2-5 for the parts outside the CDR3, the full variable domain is DTGVSQNPRHKITKRGQNVTFRCDPISEHNRLYWYRQTLGQGPEFLTYFQNEAQLEKSRLLSDRFSAERPKGSFSTLEIQRTEQGDSAMYLCASSRDGGVQETQYFGPGTRLLVL.

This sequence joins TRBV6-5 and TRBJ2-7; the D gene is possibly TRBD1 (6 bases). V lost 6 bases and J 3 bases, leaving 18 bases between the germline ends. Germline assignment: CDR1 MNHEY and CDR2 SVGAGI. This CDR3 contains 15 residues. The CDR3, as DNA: TGTGCCAGCAGCAACACTTTACAGGGATTCTACGAGCAGTACTTC. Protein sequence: CASSNTLQGFYEQYF.

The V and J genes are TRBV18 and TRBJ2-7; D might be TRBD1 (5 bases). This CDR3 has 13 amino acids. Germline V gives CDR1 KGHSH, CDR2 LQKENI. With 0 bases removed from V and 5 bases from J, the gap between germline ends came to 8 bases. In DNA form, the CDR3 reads TGTGCCAGCTCACCACCGACAGTCGACGAGCAGTACTTC. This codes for CASSPPTVDEQYF.

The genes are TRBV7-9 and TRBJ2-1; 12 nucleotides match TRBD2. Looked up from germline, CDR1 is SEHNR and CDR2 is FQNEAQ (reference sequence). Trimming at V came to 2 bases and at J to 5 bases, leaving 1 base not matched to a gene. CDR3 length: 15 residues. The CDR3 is CASSLRLAGDNEQFF. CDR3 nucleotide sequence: TGTGCCAGCAGCTTAAGACTAGCGGGGGACAATGAGCAGTTCTTC.

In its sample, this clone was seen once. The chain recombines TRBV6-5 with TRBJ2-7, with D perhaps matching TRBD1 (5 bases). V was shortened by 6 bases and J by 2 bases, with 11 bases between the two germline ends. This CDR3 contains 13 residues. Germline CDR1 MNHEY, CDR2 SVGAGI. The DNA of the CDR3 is TGTGCCAGCAGGTCGGACATCGCCTACGAGCAGTACTTC. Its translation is CASRSDIAYEQYF.

CDR3 bases: TGTGCCAGCAGCTCCGGGACAGGGGGCTTCACTGAAGCTTTCTTT. Its translation is CASSSGTGGFTEAFF. The rearrangement links TRBV6-5 to TRBJ1-1; the match to TRBD1 covers 12 bases. CDR3 length equals 15 residues. Per the germline V gene, CDR1 is MNHEY and CDR2 is SVGAGI. V dropped 6 bases and J dropped 4; count of bases not matched to a gene: 6.